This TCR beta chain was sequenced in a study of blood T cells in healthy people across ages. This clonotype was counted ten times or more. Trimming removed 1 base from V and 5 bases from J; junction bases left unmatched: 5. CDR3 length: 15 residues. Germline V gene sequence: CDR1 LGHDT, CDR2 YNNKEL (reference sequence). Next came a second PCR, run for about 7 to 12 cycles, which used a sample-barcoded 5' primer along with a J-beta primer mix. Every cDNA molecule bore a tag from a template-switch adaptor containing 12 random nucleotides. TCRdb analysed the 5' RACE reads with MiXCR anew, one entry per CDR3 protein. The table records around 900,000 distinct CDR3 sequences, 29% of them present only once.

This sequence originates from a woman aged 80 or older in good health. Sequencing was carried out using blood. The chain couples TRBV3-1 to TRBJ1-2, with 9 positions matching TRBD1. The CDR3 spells CASSQGATGGYGYTF. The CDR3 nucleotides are TGTGCCAGCAGCCAAGGGGCGACAGGGGGTTATGGCTACACCTTC.